This is a list of T cell receptor beta chains from one sample in a study of blood T cell repertoires in COVID-19. Data came from immunoSEQ multiplex PCR; TCRdb stores just in-frame clones and leaves some out. The profile shows about 190,000 clones, about 88% of them singletons. The specimen was peripheral blood. The source is a middle-aged woman who had recovered from COVID-19. CDR3s include the opening cysteine and the closing phenylalanine or tryptophan. The D gene is left open where the match is weak. Size is omitted from some rows. Given values are once, few, many or a class for expanded clones.

D gene: TRBD2
J gene: TRBJ2-5
V gene: TRBV27
clone size: -
CDR3 protein: CASSYEPPGLAAGTQYF
CDR3 DNA: TGTGCCAGCAGTTACGAACCGCCGGGACTAGCCGCCGGGACCCAGTACTTC

D gene: TRBD2
J gene: TRBJ2-3
V gene: TRBV13
clone size: -
CDR3 protein: CASSPRSGRSTDTQYF
CDR3 DNA: TGTGCCAGCAGTCCCCGTAGCGGGAGAAGCACAGATACGCAGTATTTT

D gene: -
J gene: TRBJ1-6
V gene: TRBV7-3
clone size: -
CDR3 protein: CVAKSGQGTLGSPLHF
CDR3 DNA: TGTGTCGCAAAATCGGGACAAGGGACCCTAGGTTCACCCCTCCACTTT

D gene: TRBD1
J gene: TRBJ1-4
V gene: TRBV9
clone size: -
CDR3 protein: CASSPGQGVEKLFF
CDR3 DNA: TGTGCCAGCAGCCCGGGACAGGGGGTAGAAAAACTGTTTTTT

D gene: TRBD2
J gene: TRBJ2-3
V gene: TRBV5-1
clone size: -
CDR3 protein: CASSGLASSTDTQYF
CDR3 DNA: TGCGCCAGCAGCGGACTAGCGAGTAGCACAGATACGCAGTATTTT

D gene: -
J gene: TRBJ2-1
V gene: TRBV7-3
clone size: -
CDR3 protein: CASSLGSEQFF
CDR3 DNA: TGTGCCAGCAGCCTAGGGAGTGAGCAGTTCTTC

D gene: -
J gene: TRBJ1-1
V gene: TRBV7-9
clone size: -
CDR3 protein: CASVQYLNEAFF
CDR3 DNA: TGTGCCAGCGTTCAATACTTGAATGAAGCTTTCTTT

D gene: -
J gene: TRBJ2-2
V gene: TRBV3-1/TRBV3-2
clone size: once
CDR3 protein: CASSHGGELFF
CDR3 DNA: TGTGCCAGCAGCCACGGCGGGGAGCTGTTTTTT

D gene: TRBD1
J gene: TRBJ1-5
V gene: TRBV6-5
clone size: -
CDR3 protein: CASSQTGTAPQPQHF
CDR3 DNA: TGTGCCAGCAGTCAAACTGGGACAGCCCCGCAGCCCCAGCATTTT

D gene: TRBD1
J gene: TRBJ1-1
V gene: TRBV7-2
clone size: -
CDR3 protein: CASSLPRTGTMNTEAFF
CDR3 DNA: TGTGCCAGCAGCTTACCACGGACAGGGACCATGAACACTGAAGCTTTCTTT

D gene: TRBD2
J gene: TRBJ2-1
V gene: TRBV3-1/TRBV3-2
clone size: -
CDR3 protein: CASSQVYGGGNEQFF
CDR3 DNA: TGTGCCAGCAGCCAAGTGTACGGGGGGGGGAATGAGCAGTTCTTC

D gene: -
J gene: TRBJ2-1
V gene: TRBV27
clone size: -
CDR3 protein: CASSLGDLYGAGPLNEQFF
CDR3 DNA: TGTGCCAGCAGTTTAGGGGACCTATACGGGGCGGGGCCCCTCAATGAGCAGTTCTTC

D gene: -
J gene: TRBJ1-5
V gene: TRBV21-1
clone size: -
CDR3 protein: CASSKTIHPENSNQPQHF
CDR3 DNA: TGTGCCAGCAGCAAGACAATCCATCCAGAGAATAGCAATCAGCCCCAGCATTTT

D gene: TRBD1
J gene: TRBJ2-7
V gene: TRBV6-1
clone size: -
CDR3 protein: CASSDFSGQASYEQYF
CDR3 DNA: TGTGCCAGCAGTGACTTCTCGGGACAGGCCTCCTACGAGCAGTACTTC

D gene: -
J gene: TRBJ2-7
V gene: TRBV7-2
clone size: -
CDR3 protein: CASSLTGTNSYEQYF
CDR3 DNA: TGTGCCAGCAGCTTAACAGGGACGAACTCCTACGAGCAGTACTTC

D gene: -
J gene: TRBJ2-4
V gene: TRBV19
clone size: -
CDR3 protein: CASSIGREAKNIQYF
CDR3 DNA: TGTGCCAGTAGTATAGGGAGGGAAGCCAAAAACATTCAGTACTTC

D gene: -
J gene: TRBJ2-7
V gene: TRBV28
clone size: -
CDR3 protein: CASGRSYEQYF
CDR3 DNA: TGTGCTTCAGGCCGCTCCTACGAGCAGTACTTC

D gene: TRBD1
J gene: TRBJ2-1
V gene: TRBV29-1
clone size: once
CDR3 protein: CSADPGQGTNNEQFF
CDR3 DNA: TGCAGCGCCGATCCCGGACAGGGGACAAACAATGAGCAGTTCTTC

D gene: TRBD2
J gene: TRBJ2-3
V gene: TRBV5-1
clone size: -
CDR3 protein: CASMYGGSEDTQYF
CDR3 DNA: TGCGCCAGCATGTATGGCGGGAGTGAAGATACGCAGTATTTT

D gene: -
J gene: TRBJ2-1
V gene: TRBV5-6
clone size: -
CDR3 protein: CASSLGGPKNEQFF
CDR3 DNA: TGTGCCAGCAGCTTGGGCGGTCCCAAGAATGAGCAGTTCTTC

D gene: -
J gene: TRBJ2-7
V gene: TRBV7-3
clone size: -
CDR3 protein: CASSLQGGTYEQYF
CDR3 DNA: TGTGCCAGCAGCTTACAAGGCGGAACCTACGAGCAGTACTTC

D gene: TRBD1
J gene: TRBJ1-6
V gene: TRBV27
clone size: -
CDR3 protein: CASSLTGTAHSPLHF
CDR3 DNA: TGTGCCAGCAGTTTAACCGGGACAGCCCATTCACCCCTCCACTTT

D gene: -
J gene: TRBJ2-7
V gene: TRBV10-3
clone size: -
CDR3 protein: CAISVGSRSYEQYF
CDR3 DNA: TGTGCCATCAGCGTCGGGAGTCGATCCTACGAGCAGTACTTC

D gene: TRBD1
J gene: TRBJ1-5
V gene: TRBV7-8
clone size: -
CDR3 protein: CASIPLEAQGNQPQHF
CDR3 DNA: TGTGCCAGCATTCCCCTCGAAGCACAGGGGAATCAGCCCCAGCATTTT

D gene: TRBD1
J gene: TRBJ1-1
V gene: TRBV19
clone size: -
CDR3 protein: CASSIDRAWNTEAFF
CDR3 DNA: TGTGCCAGTAGCATAGACAGGGCTTGGAACACTGAAGCTTTCTTT

D gene: -
J gene: TRBJ1-6
V gene: TRBV5-1
clone size: once
CDR3 protein: CASSSRTGDNSPLHF
CDR3 DNA: TGCGCCAGCAGCAGTAGGACGGGGGATAATTCACCCCTCCACTTT

D gene: -
J gene: TRBJ2-1
V gene: TRBV11-3
clone size: -
CDR3 protein: CASSLETRDHEQFF
CDR3 DNA: TGTGCCAGCAGCTTAGAAACTAGAGACCATGAGCAGTTCTTC

D gene: TRBD1
J gene: TRBJ1-2
V gene: TRBV28
clone size: -
CDR3 protein: CASSWEGQGGGYTF
CDR3 DNA: TGTGCCAGCAGTTGGGAGGGACAGGGAGGGGGCTACACCTTC

D gene: TRBD1
J gene: TRBJ1-2
V gene: TRBV10-3
clone size: -
CDR3 protein: CAISERTGSYGYTF
CDR3 DNA: TGTGCCATCAGTGAACGGACAGGGAGCTATGGCTACACCTTC

D gene: TRBD1
J gene: TRBJ2-7
V gene: TRBV19
clone size: -
CDR3 protein: CASSSDRVPDEQYF
CDR3 DNA: TGTGCCAGTAGTAGCGACAGGGTACCCGACGAGCAGTACTTC

D gene: TRBD1
J gene: TRBJ2-6
V gene: TRBV19
clone size: -
CDR3 protein: CASSKGQVFSGANVLTF
CDR3 DNA: TGTGCCAGTAGTAAGGGACAGGTGTTCTCTGGGGCCAACGTCCTGACTTTC

D gene: -
J gene: TRBJ2-3
V gene: TRBV6-2/TRBV6-3
clone size: -
CDR3 protein: CASSLQGLSTDTQYF
CDR3 DNA: TGTGCCAGCAGTCTTCAGGGTTTAAGCACAGATACGCAGTATTTT

D gene: -
J gene: TRBJ2-1
V gene: TRBV7-8
clone size: -
CDR3 protein: CASSLASRNNEQFF
CDR3 DNA: TGTGCCAGCAGCTTAGCCTCTAGGAACAATGAGCAGTTCTTC

D gene: -
J gene: TRBJ1-4
V gene: TRBV29-1
clone size: -
CDR3 protein: CSVGREPNEKLFF
CDR3 DNA: TGCAGCGTCGGCCGGGAGCCCAATGAAAAACTGTTTTTT

D gene: TRBD2
J gene: TRBJ2-1
V gene: TRBV29-1
clone size: -
CDR3 protein: CSVEGGRAYNEQFF
CDR3 DNA: TGCAGCGTTGAGGGCGGGAGGGCATACAATGAGCAGTTCTTC

D gene: TRBD1
J gene: TRBJ2-5
V gene: TRBV24-1
clone size: -
CDR3 protein: CATSDGRTGETQYF
CDR3 DNA: TGTGCCACCAGTGATGGGCGGACAGGGGAGACCCAGTACTTC

D gene: -
J gene: TRBJ1-1
V gene: TRBV2
clone size: few
CDR3 protein: CASRPETIRGTEAFF
CDR3 DNA: TGTGCCAGCAGGCCCGAGACCATTCGGGGCACTGAAGCTTTCTTT

D gene: -
J gene: TRBJ1-4
V gene: TRBV23-1
clone size: -
CDR3 protein: CASSLDRTLNEKLFF
CDR3 DNA: TGCGCCAGCAGTCTTGACAGGACCCTTAATGAAAAACTGTTTTTT

D gene: TRBD2
J gene: TRBJ2-1
V gene: TRBV19
clone size: -
CDR3 protein: CASSSISGTYNEQFF
CDR3 DNA: TGTGCCAGTAGTAGTATTAGCGGGACCTACAATGAGCAGTTCTTC

D gene: TRBD1
J gene: TRBJ1-1
V gene: TRBV5-1
clone size: -
CDR3 protein: CASSVTPTGGNTEAFF
CDR3 DNA: TGCGCCAGCAGTGTGACGCCGACAGGGGGGAACACTGAAGCTTTCTTT

D gene: TRBD1
J gene: TRBJ2-5
V gene: TRBV7-9
clone size: -
CDR3 protein: CASSSAARQGAGETQYF
CDR3 DNA: TGTGCCAGCAGCTCCGCCGCTAGACAGGGGGCCGGGGAGACCCAGTACTTC

D gene: TRBD2
J gene: TRBJ2-7
V gene: TRBV6-5
clone size: -
CDR3 protein: CASRTTAGASYEQYF
CDR3 DNA: TGTGCCAGCAGAACCACAGCGGGAGCCTCCTACGAGCAGTACTTC

D gene: TRBD1
J gene: TRBJ2-1
V gene: TRBV28
clone size: -
CDR3 protein: CASSLGTGLRRQFF
CDR3 DNA: TGTGCCAGCAGTTTGGGGACAGGGTTACGGCGGCAGTTCTTC

D gene: -
J gene: TRBJ1-4
V gene: TRBV19
clone size: few
CDR3 protein: CASTRTAGEANEKLFF
CDR3 DNA: TGTGCCAGTACCAGAACGGCGGGGGAGGCGAATGAAAAACTGTTTTTT

D gene: TRBD1
J gene: TRBJ2-5
V gene: TRBV7-2
clone size: -
CDR3 protein: CASSLGDRDWGETQYF
CDR3 DNA: TGTGCCAGCAGCTTAGGGGACAGGGATTGGGGAGAGACCCAGTACTTC

D gene: -
J gene: TRBJ1-2
V gene: TRBV18
clone size: once
CDR3 protein: CASSPPAGEDYGYTF
CDR3 DNA: TGTGCCAGCTCACCACCGGCAGGGGAAGACTATGGCTACACCTTC

D gene: -
J gene: TRBJ1-4
V gene: TRBV15
clone size: -
CDR3 protein: CATSIFQGSNEKLFF
CDR3 DNA: TGTGCCACCAGCATTTTCCAGGGCAGTAATGAAAAACTGTTTTTT

D gene: -
J gene: TRBJ1-1
V gene: TRBV11-2
clone size: -
CDR3 protein: CASSFRTEAFF
CDR3 DNA: TGTGCCAGCAGCTTTAGAACTGAAGCTTTCTTT

D gene: -
J gene: TRBJ1-1
V gene: TRBV27
clone size: -
CDR3 protein: CASSQQKNTEAFF
CDR3 DNA: TGTGCCAGCAGTCAACAGAAGAACACTGAAGCTTTCTTT

D gene: TRBD2
J gene: TRBJ2-7
V gene: TRBV7-7
clone size: -
CDR3 protein: CASSPGLADYEQYF
CDR3 DNA: TGTGCCAGCAGCCCCGGACTAGCGGACTACGAGCAGTACTTC

D gene: -
J gene: TRBJ2-2
V gene: TRBV9
clone size: -
CDR3 protein: CASSGPGELFF
CDR3 DNA: TGTGCCAGCAGCGGGCCCGGGGAGCTGTTTTTT

D gene: TRBD1
J gene: TRBJ1-1
V gene: TRBV15
clone size: -
CDR3 protein: CATSSGTVLMNTEAFF
CDR3 DNA: TGTGCCACCAGCAGTGGGACAGTCCTCATGAACACTGAAGCTTTCTTT